The TCR beta chain under discussion was sequenced for a study of cytomegalovirus exposure and HLA in healthy donors. The V gene's germline CDR1 is ENHRY and CDR2 SYGVKD. The CDR3 is made up of 13 amino acids. V lost 11 bases to trimming and J lost 4 bases; unmatched junction nucleotides: 8. It was with 60 Vbeta and 13 Jbeta primers that the PCR ran. Using immunoSEQ multiplex PCR, the repertoire was profiled, and TCRdb retains in-frame clones only, with some absent. The sample carries fewer than 130,000 clones, more than 70% recorded once. This chain uses TRBV10-3 with TRBJ2-7, with 10 positions matching TRBD1. Input material: PBMCs. The source of this sequence is a woman aged 55-70 years in good health and CMV-seropositive. CDR3 DNA: TGTGCCGTGGCGAGACAGGGGGCATACGAGCAGTACTTC. Its translation is CAVARQGAYEQYF.